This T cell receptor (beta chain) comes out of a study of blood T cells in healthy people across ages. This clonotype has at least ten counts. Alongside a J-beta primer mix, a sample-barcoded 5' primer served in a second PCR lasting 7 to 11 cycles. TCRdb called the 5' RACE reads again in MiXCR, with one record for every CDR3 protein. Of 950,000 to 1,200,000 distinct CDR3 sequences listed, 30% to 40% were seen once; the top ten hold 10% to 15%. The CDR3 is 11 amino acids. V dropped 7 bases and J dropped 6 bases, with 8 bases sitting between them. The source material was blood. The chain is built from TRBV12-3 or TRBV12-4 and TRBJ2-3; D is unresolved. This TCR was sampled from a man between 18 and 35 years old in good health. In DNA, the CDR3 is TGTGCCAGCACTCCCGGGGATACGCAGTATTTT. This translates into CASTPGDTQYF.